The rows below give T cell receptor beta chains drawn from one sample of a study of blood T cell repertoires in COVID-19. Assay used: immunoSEQ multiplex PCR; TCRdb lists only in-frame clones, some missing. In the table there are some 150,000 clones, 81% of which are singletons. The source material was peripheral blood. The origin of the receptors is a woman aged 60-75 years with active or convalescent COVID-19. The CDR3 runs from the conserved cysteine through the conserved F or W. The D gene is left open where the match is weak. Only some rows state a clone size, as once, few, many or a class for expanded clones.

d_call j_call clone_size v_call cdr3_aa cdr3_nt
TRBD2 TRBJ2-5 . TRBV2 CASSWTSGGTQYF TGTGCCAGCAGTTGGACTAGCGGGGGGACCCAGTACTTC
TRBD1 TRBJ1-2 . TRBV6-2/TRBV6-3 CASSYSPGTGNYGYTF TGTGCCAGCAGTTACTCGCCCGGGACAGGGAACTATGGCTACACCTTC
TRBD2 TRBJ2-7 . TRBV7-9 CASSLTSGSLYEQYF TGTGCCAGCAGCTTAACAAGCGGGAGCCTCTACGAGCAGTACTTC
. TRBJ2-3 . TRBV27 CASSLGQNRYTDTQYF TGTGCCAGCAGTTTAGGACAGAACAGATATACAGATACGCAGTATTTT
. TRBJ2-7 . TRBV4-2 CASSLGMGGGVDEQYF TGTGCCAGCAGCCTCGGTATGGGGGGTGGTGTCGACGAGCAGTACTTC
TRBD1 TRBJ2-7 . TRBV19 CASSIDSGGGYEQYF TGTGCCAGTAGTATTGATTCAGGGGGTGGTTACGAGCAGTACTTC
. TRBJ2-7 . TRBV21-1 CASSKVGQMDHEQYF TGTGCCAGCAGCAAAGTAGGACAGATGGACCACGAGCAGTACTTC
. TRBJ2-3 . TRBV5-1 CASNLGGGSTDTQYF TGCGCCAGCAACCTGGGAGGAGGGAGCACAGATACGCAGTATTTT
. TRBJ2-5 . TRBV28 CASSQLSPETQYF TGTGCCAGCAGCCAGCTTAGCCCAGAGACCCAGTACTTC
TRBD1 TRBJ1-4 . TRBV2 CASNDPTGGAEKLFF TGTGCCAGCAACGATCCTACAGGGGGCGCGGAAAAACTGTTTTTT
TRBD2 TRBJ2-3 . TRBV5-1 CASSLSGRGPDTQYF TGCGCCAGCAGCCTTAGCGGGAGGGGTCCAGATACGCAGTATTTT
TRBD1 TRBJ1-6 . TRBV5-1 CASSSGTGGSSPLHF TGCGCCAGCAGCTCTGGGACAGGGGGATCTTCACCCCTCCACTTT
TRBD1 TRBJ1-2 many TRBV5-1 CASSLGTGDGYTF TGCGCCAGCAGCTTGGGGACAGGGGACGGCTACACCTTC
TRBD1 TRBJ1-1 . TRBV19 CASTRDSWNTEAFF TGTGCCAGTACCAGGGACAGTTGGAACACTGAAGCTTTCTTT
. TRBJ2-2 . TRBV5-1 CASSLRRDGELFF TGCGCCAGCAGCCTCCGGCGGGACGGGGAGCTGTTTTTT
. TRBJ1-1 . TRBV7-8 CASSLGGRTEAFF TGTGCCAGCAGTTTGGGGGGTCGGACTGAAGCTTTCTTT
. TRBJ2-4 few TRBV7-6 CASSPGFLGAKNIQYF TGTGCCAGCAGCCCGGGATTTTTAGGAGCCAAAAACATTCAGTACTTC
. TRBJ2-3 . TRBV6-4 CASAVAVSTDTQYF TGTGCCAGCGCGGTAGCGGTTAGCACAGATACGCAGTATTTT
TRBD2 TRBJ2-2 . TRBV27 CASSLVPPNLAGPTNTGELFF TGTGCCAGCAGTTTGGTACCCCCAAACCTAGCGGGGCCTACGAACACCGGGGAGCTGTTTTTT
. TRBJ1-5 . TRBV19 CASGGANQPQHF TGTGCCAGCGGCGGGGCCAATCAACCCCAGCATTTT
. TRBJ2-7 few TRBV5-1 CASSLTSRSYEQYF TGCGCCAGCAGCTTGACTAGTCGGTCCTACGAGCAGTACTTC
. TRBJ1-1 . TRBV28 CASSSGLTGTEAFF TGTGCCAGCAGTTCAGGACTTACTGGGACTGAAGCTTTCTTT
. TRBJ1-1 . TRBV7-9 CASSLEGRAPEAFF TGTGCCAGCAGCTTAGAGGGCAGGGCACCTGAAGCTTTCTTT
. TRBJ2-2 . TRBV6-5 CASRRGTENTGELFF TGTGCCAGCAGGCGCGGGACGGAGAACACCGGGGAGCTGTTTTTT
. TRBJ1-1 . TRBV28 CASSLSITEAFF TGTGCCAGCAGTTTATCCATCACTGAAGCTTTCTTT
. TRBJ2-2 . TRBV10-2 CASSESRELTGELFF TGCGCCAGCAGTGAGTCGAGAGAGCTTACCGGGGAGCTGTTTTTT
. TRBJ2-3 . TRBV7-2 CASLLGLQTDTQYF TGTGCCAGCCTCCTGGGACTGCAAACAGATACGCAGTATTTT
. TRBJ1-2 few TRBV5-5 CASSLGTTYGYTF TGTGCCAGCAGCCTCGGTACCACCTATGGCTACACCTTC
. TRBJ2-3 . TRBV5-6 CASSLGSGVDTQYF TGTGCCAGCAGCTTGGGGTCAGGGGTCGATACGCAGTATTTT
. TRBJ1-2 . TRBV6-5 CASRVGLGYTF TGTGCCAGCAGGGTGGGGCTTGGCTACACCTTC
TRBD2 TRBJ2-3 . TRBV5-1 CASSLGGQGSWTSGSRSPTDTQYF TGCGCCAGCAGCTTGGGTGGGCAGGGGAGTTGGACTAGCGGGAGTAGAAGCCCCACAGATACGCAGTATTTT
. TRBJ1-5 . TRBV7-2 CASSLQVIGNQPQHF TGTGCCAGCAGCTTACAGGTTATAGGCAATCAGCCCCAGCATTTT
. TRBJ1-1 . TRBV2 CASEQYTEAFF TGTGCCAGCGAACAGTACACTGAAGCTTTCTTT
. TRBJ2-1 . TRBV2 CASSENGSYDEQFF TGTGCCAGCAGTGAAAACGGTTCGTACGATGAGCAGTTCTTC
TRBD1 TRBJ2-1 . TRBV7-6 CASSLGIEGANYNEQFF TGTGCCAGCAGCTTAGGTATCGAGGGGGCCAACTACAATGAGCAGTTCTTC
. TRBJ1-6 . TRBV19 CASSIGGGTGENSPLHF TGTGCCAGTAGTATAGGGGGGGGAACAGGAGAGAACTCACCCCTCCACTTT
TRBD2 TRBJ2-3 . TRBV5-1 CASSGATSGDTDTQYF TGCGCCAGCAGCGGCGCAACTAGCGGAGACACAGATACGCAGTATTTT
TRBD2 TRBJ2-3 . TRBV9 CASSVAAGVTDTQYF TGTGCCAGCAGCGTAGCAGCGGGGGTCACAGATACGCAGTATTTT
TRBD1 TRBJ1-1 . TRBV28 CASSLGTGGEAFF TGTGCCAGCAGCCTAGGGACAGGGGGTGAAGCTTTCTTT
TRBD2 TRBJ2-5 once TRBV29-1 CSVERGAETQYF TGCAGCGTCGAGCGGGGCGCGGAGACCCAGTACTTC